This TCR beta chain was obtained from a study of T cells expressing NK-cell markers. Background on the study: Seven HCMV-seropositive donors and one seronegative donor made up the eight sequenced donors. Study findings and constraints: Specificity for HCMV among expanded NKG2C+ T cell clones was not established.

TCRdb reprocessed the 5' RACE reads and keeps a single row for each CDR3 protein, giving no DNA. The sample's table shows roughly 390,000 distinct CDR3 sequences. As concerns this clonotype: Its antigen is currently unknown.

The sequenced sample was blood T cells: a sorted CD56 or NKG2C T cell subset, CD4+ or CD8+ T cells, or bulk PBMC T cells (not recorded which). This receptor was identified in a man between 18 and 69 years old in good health.

CDR3 loop: CSVELRGGVRYEQYF. The chain has TRBV29-1 and TRBJ2-7; TCRdb's D gene call, TRBD2, goes unchecked for lack of DNA. This CDR3 comprises 15 residues. The germline CDR1 and CDR2 sequences are SQVTM and ANQGSEA.